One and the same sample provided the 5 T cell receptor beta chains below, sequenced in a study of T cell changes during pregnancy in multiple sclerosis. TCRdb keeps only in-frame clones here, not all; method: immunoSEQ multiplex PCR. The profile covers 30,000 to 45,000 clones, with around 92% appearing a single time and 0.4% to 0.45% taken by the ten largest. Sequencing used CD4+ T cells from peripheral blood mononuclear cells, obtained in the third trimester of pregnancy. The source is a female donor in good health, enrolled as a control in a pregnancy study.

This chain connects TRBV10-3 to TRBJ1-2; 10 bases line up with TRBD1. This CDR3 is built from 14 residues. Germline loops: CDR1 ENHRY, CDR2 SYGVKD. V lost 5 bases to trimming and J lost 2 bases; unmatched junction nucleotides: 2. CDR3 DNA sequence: TGTGCCATCAGTCCGGGACAGGGGAACTATGGCTACACCTTC. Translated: CAISPGQGNYGYTF.

The CDR3 spells CASSARGRGGQETQYF. The CDR3, as DNA: TGTGCCAGCAGCGCCCGGGGGCGGGGGGGCCAAGAGACCCAGTACTTC. The rearrangement joins TRBV5-6 to TRBJ2-5; 9 bases match TRBD2. Germline CDR1 SGHDT, CDR2 YYEEEE. V trimming: 4 bases; J trimming: 1 base; junction bases outside the gene matches: 8. The length of the CDR3 is 16 residues.

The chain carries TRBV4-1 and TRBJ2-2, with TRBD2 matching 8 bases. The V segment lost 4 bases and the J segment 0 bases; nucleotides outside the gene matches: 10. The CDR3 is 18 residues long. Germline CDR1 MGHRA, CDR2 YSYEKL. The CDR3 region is CASSRNPPGLANTGELFF. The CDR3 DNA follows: TGCGCCAGCAGCCGCAATCCTCCGGGACTAGCGAACACCGGGGAGCTGTTTTTT.

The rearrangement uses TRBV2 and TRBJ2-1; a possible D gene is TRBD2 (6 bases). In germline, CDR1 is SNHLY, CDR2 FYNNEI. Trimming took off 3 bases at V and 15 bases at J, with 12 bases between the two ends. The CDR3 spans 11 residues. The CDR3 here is CASSDRELAFF. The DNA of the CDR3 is TGTGCCAGCAGTGATCGGGAGTTGGCGTTCTTC. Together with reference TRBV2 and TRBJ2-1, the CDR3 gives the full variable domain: EPEVTQTPSHQVTQMGQEVILRCVPISNHLYFYWYRQILGQKVEFLVSFYNNEISEKSEIFDDQFSVERPDGSNFTLKIRSTKLEDSAMYFCASSDRELAFFGPGTRLTVL.

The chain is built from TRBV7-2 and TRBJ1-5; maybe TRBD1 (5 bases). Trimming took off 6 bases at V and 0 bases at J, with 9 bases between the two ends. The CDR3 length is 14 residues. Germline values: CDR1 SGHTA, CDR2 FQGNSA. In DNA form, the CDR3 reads TGTGCCAGCAGTTGGGGGGGTAGCAATCAGCCCCAGCATTTT. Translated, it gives CASSWGGSNQPQHF.